The 20 T cell receptor beta chains listed next were all sequenced from one sample in a study of shared clonotypes between healthy human individuals. Libraries were prepared by immunoSEQ multiplex PCR; TCRdb keeps only in-frame clonotypes and omits some of them. The sample has millions of clones; 93% are singletons. Sequenced material: naive CD4+ T cells from PBMCs. Stated subset: CD45RA+ positively selected. Receptor source: a man aged 18 to 35 in good health. Some clones in this sample may be carry-over from other donors' samples.

The rearrangement joins TRBV11-2 to TRBJ2-1; no definite D call. V lost 6 bases and J 0 bases, leaving 24 bases between the germline ends. This CDR3 spans 19 amino acids. The V gene's germline CDR1 is SGHAT and CDR2 FQNNGV. CDR3 residues: CASRAPLVLKPSSYNEQFF. CDR3 coding DNA: TGTGCCAGCAGAGCTCCCTTGGTACTCAAGCCAAGCTCCTACAATGAGCAGTTCTTC.

The chain couples TRBV29-1 to TRBJ1-2; tentatively, D is TRBD1 (6 bases). The CDR3 covers 13 residues. With 4 bases removed from V and 8 bases from J, the gap between germline ends came to 17 bases. Looked up from germline, CDR1 is SQVTM and CDR2 is ANQGSEA. The CDR3: CSVGAGAQAGYTF. CDR3 sequence (DNA): TGCAGCGTTGGGGCGGGGGCTCAGGCGGGCTACACCTTC.

V is TRBV19 and J is TRBJ1-4, with D maybe TRBD1 (5 bases). CDR1 and CDR2 (germline): LNHDA, SQIVND (reference sequence). CDR3 size: 16 residues. Trimming took off 3 bases at V and 4 bases at J, with 15 bases between the two ends. CDR3 loop: CASSIGLRGINEKLFF. The CDR3 region has the DNA TGTGCCAGTAGTATCGGACTCCGGGGGATTAATGAAAAACTGTTTTTT.

V gene TRBV6-4 combines with J gene TRBJ2-1; 7 bases map to TRBD1. The CDR3 is 15 amino acids. Germline loops: CDR1 MRHNA, CDR2 SNTAGT. Trimming took 5 bases from V and 5 from J; bases not matched to a gene: 9. CDR3: CASSSNQGVDNEQFF. CDR3 nucleotides: TGTGCCAGCAGTTCAAACCAGGGGGTGGACAATGAGCAGTTCTTC.

This rearrangement joins TRBV27 to TRBJ1-1; weak D call: TRBD1 (6 bases). CDR1 is MNHEY and CDR2 is SMNVEV in the germline V gene (reference sequence). CDR3 size: 15 residues. V lost 5 bases and J lost 0, with 13 bases in between. The DNA for the CDR3 is TGTGCCAGCAGTACCCACAGGGTTATGAACACTGAAGCTTTCTTT. Translation: CASSTHRVMNTEAFF.

Only a few counts were recorded for this clone. The rearrangement links TRBV30 to TRBJ1-1; no reliable D call. The CDR3 has 13 amino acids. Per the germline V gene, CDR1 is GTSNPN and CDR2 is SVGIG (reference sequence). The V and J ends lost 8 bases and 3 bases respectively, with 16 bases between them. The CDR3 region has the DNA TGTGCCCACGCAGGCAGTTTGGACACTGAAGCTTTCTTT. Protein product: CAHAGSLDTEAFF.

The chain recombines TRBV30 with TRBJ1-3; tentative D call: TRBD1 (6 bases). Deletions cut 5 bases from V and 4 bases from J, with 12 bases between. The CDR3 has 13 amino acids. CDR1 is GTSNPN and CDR2 is SVGIG in the germline V gene (reference sequence). Written as DNA, the CDR3 is TGTGCCTGGGACGGGGGGGCCGGAAACACCATATATTTT. It codes for CAWDGGAGNTIYF.

The rearrangement joins TRBV5-1 to TRBJ1-3; no clear D gene. The CDR3 is made up of 15 amino acids. Trimming took 2 bases from V and 0 from J, leaving 9 bases between them. Per germline, CDR1 SGHRS and CDR2 YFSETQ. The CDR3 loop reads CASSFATGSGNTIYF. In DNA, the CDR3 is TGCGCCAGCAGCTTCGCGACGGGCTCTGGAAACACCATATATTTT.

The chain combines TRBV5-1 with TRBJ2-3, with a weak D call TRBD2 (6 bases). Trimming pared 6 bases from V and 3 bases from J, leaving 14 bases between. The CDR3 covers 14 residues. Germline V gives CDR1 SGHRS, CDR2 YFSETQ. In DNA, the CDR3 is TGCGCCAGCAACCGGGACTCCAGGACAGATACGCAGTATTTT. Its protein is CASNRDSRTDTQYF.

V is TRBV15 and J is TRBJ2-2, with a possible D match to TRBD1 (5 bases). The germline V and J ends were trimmed by 0 bases and 3 bases, with 8 bases remaining between them. CDR1 and CDR2 (germline): LNHNV, YYDKDF (reference sequence). CDR3 length: 15 amino acids. CDR3 in amino acids: CATSRDAGYTGELFF. CDR3 nucleotide sequence: TGTGCCACCAGCAGAGATGCAGGGTACACCGGGGAGCTGTTTTTT.

The chain joins TRBV5-1 to TRBJ2-3; D gene unclear. Germline assignment: CDR1 SGHRS and CDR2 YFSETQ. The CDR3 is made up of 15 amino acids. V was shortened by 1 base and J by 2 bases, with 11 bases between the two germline ends. CDR3 region: CASSLNPAVTDTQYF. CDR3 nucleotides: TGCGCCAGCAGCTTGAATCCGGCGGTCACAGATACGCAGTATTTT.

V usage is TRBV28 and J usage is TRBJ1-5; 8 nucleotides line up with TRBD1. V was clipped by 4 bases and J by 3 bases; unmatched bases: 8. CDR3 size: 16 residues. Germline CDR1 reads MDHEN; CDR2 reads SYDVKM. The CDR3, as DNA: TGTGCCAGCAGTTGGGGGCGGACAGGGATCAATCAGCCCCAGCATTTT. This gives the protein CASSWGRTGINQPQHF.

This chain joins TRBV28 and TRBJ2-5; 7 positions agree with TRBD2. The CDR3 covers 13 residues. V was clipped by 1 base and J by 11 bases; unmatched bases: 7. The V gene's germline CDR1 is MDHEN and CDR2 SYDVKM. This chain's CDR3 is CASSLLYREEQYF. In nucleotides, the CDR3 is TGTGCCAGCAGTTTATTGTACCGGGAGGAGCAGTACTTC.

This clone was counted a few times. The V call is TRBV9, the J call TRBJ1-1, with 7 bases identical to TRBD1. The V and J ends lost 1 base and 6 bases, in that order; junction bases with no gene match: 6. CDR1 is SGDLS and CDR2 is YYNGEE in the germline V gene. CDR3 length: 14 residues. The CDR3, as DNA: TGTGCCAGCAGCGTAACTGGGCAGGGGGCTGAAGCTTTCTTT. It codes for CASSVTGQGAEAFF.

The chain uses TRBV25-1 and TRBJ2-3; 7 positions agree with TRBD1. This CDR3 region has 16 residues. Per the germline V gene, CDR1 is MGHDK and CDR2 is SYGVNS. J gave up 1 base and V 5 bases, and 9 bases lay outside the gene matches. The CDR3: CASSSRGTARTDTQYF. CDR3 DNA: TGTGCCAGCAGTAGCAGGGGGACAGCCCGCACAGATACGCAGTATTTT.

J is TRBJ1-2 and V is TRBV5-4; maybe TRBD1 (5 bases). CDR1 is SGHNT, CDR2 YYREEE, per germline (reference sequence). The CDR3 contains 15 residues. V was pared by 0 bases and J by 10 bases, with 19 bases between. CDR3 DNA sequence: TGTGCCAGCAGCTTGGGAGGGGCGCACAGTGTAGACTACACCTTC. Translating gives CASSLGGAHSVDYTF.

The genes are TRBV27 and TRBJ2-7; D remains ambiguous. Germline V gene sequence: CDR1 MNHEY, CDR2 SMNVEV (reference sequence). CDR3 size: 13 residues. V dropped 7 bases and J dropped 1 base, with 11 bases sitting between them. DNA for the CDR3: TGTGCCAGCAAACTAACAGCTTCCTACGAGCAGTACTTC. Translating it yields CASKLTASYEQYF.

The rearrangement links TRBV6-1 to TRBJ1-4; a possible D gene is TRBD1 (5 bases). Trimming stripped 1 base from V and 8 bases from J, with 8 bases between. CDR3 length: 13 amino acids. Germline values: CDR1 MNHNS, CDR2 SASEGT. The CDR3 protein is CASSEVRVEKLFF. In DNA, the CDR3 is TGTGCCAGCAGTGAAGTCAGGGTAGAAAAACTGTTTTTT.

The chain links TRBV11-2 to TRBJ1-2; D might be TRBD1 (5 bases). This CDR3 has 15 residues. Per germline, CDR1 SGHAT and CDR2 FQNNGV. Trimming took off 1 base at V and 2 bases at J, with 11 bases between the two ends. The CDR3 protein is CASSLVAGINYGYTF. The CDR3, as DNA: TGTGCCAGCAGCTTAGTAGCAGGGATCAACTATGGCTACACCTTC. Looking up the rest from reference TRBV11-2 and TRBJ1-2 gives the full variable domain: EAGVAQSPRYKIIEKRQSVAFWCNPISGHATLYWYQQILGQGPKLLIQFQNNGVVDDSQLPKDRFSAERLKGVDSTLKIQPAKLEDSAVYLCASSLVAGINYGYTFGSGTRLTVV.

The V gene is TRBV19, the J gene TRBJ2-2; the D is unclear. Germline CDR1 and CDR2: LNHDA and SQIVND (reference sequence). The V gene lost 5 bases and the J gene lost 6 bases, with 7 bases spanning the gap. The CDR3 sequence is 12 residues long. CDR3: CASSRQAGELFF. In nucleotides, the CDR3 is TGTGCCAGTAGTCGTCAGGCCGGGGAGCTGTTTTTT.